The 21 T cell receptor beta chains listed next were all sequenced from one sample in a study of siplizumab effects on memory and regulatory T cells. Only in-frame clones appear in the TCRdb table, and some are missing; sequencing was by immunoSEQ multiplex PCR. The top ten clones hold approximately 0.4% of a sample with just over 60,000 clones, 70% to 80% of them seen once. The specimen sequenced was memory CD4+ T cells sorted from blood. These receptor sequences come from a human donor in good health.

V is TRBV7-2 and J is TRBJ2-5, with D unclear. TRBJ2-7 matches the DNA end more closely, so the J call is doubtful. Germline loops: CDR1 SGHTA, CDR2 FQGNSA. This CDR3 has 14 residues. The CDR3 DNA follows: TGTGCCAGCACCAACCCGACAAAAACCTACGAGCAGTACTTC. Translated, it gives CASTNPTKTYEQYF.

The rearrangement joins TRBV5-1 to TRBJ2-3; D unresolved. CDR1 SGHRS and CDR2 YFSETQ come from the germline V gene. V lost 4 bases, J lost 8 bases, and 17 bases lay in between. The CDR3 spans 14 residues. CDR3 nucleotides: TGCGCCAGCAGCGCGCACCTCCTGGGGTCTACGCAGTATTTT. Protein sequence: CASSAHLLGSTQYF.

The J gene is TRBJ2-5, the V gene TRBV5-1; 10 bases are a match to TRBD1. Germline CDR1 and CDR2: SGHRS and YFSETQ. With V trimmed by 3 bases and J by 1 base, 6 bases remained unmatched. The CDR3 extends over 16 amino acids. CDR3 sequence (DNA): TGCGCCAGCAGCTCACGACAGGGGGCGATCCAAGAGACCCAGTACTTC. Translation gives CASSSRQGAIQETQYF.

This chain joins TRBV5-6 and TRBJ1-3; D gene ambiguous. The CDR3 loop spans 15 amino acids. CDR1 and CDR2 from the germline V gene are SGHDT and YYEEEE. The V end was cut by 3 bases, the J end by 4 bases, with 14 bases between. The CDR3 protein is CASSSGRIPGNTIYF. The CDR3 DNA reads as TGTGCCAGCAGCTCCGGACGGATCCCAGGAAACACCATATATTTT.

This clone was seen more than once but under ten times. CDR3 region: CASSLQGSNQPQHF. CDR3 bases: TGTGCCAGCAGCCTCCAGGGTAGCAATCAGCCCCAGCATTTT. This rearrangement joins TRBV5-6 to TRBJ1-5; TRBD1 is a possible D gene (5 bases). V lost 4 bases and J 0 bases, leaving 8 bases between the germline ends. Germline lookup yields CDR1 SGHDT and CDR2 YYEEEE. The CDR3 runs to 14 residues.

This chain uses TRBV7-7 with TRBJ2-3, with unresolved D. V gave up 5 bases and J gave up 0 bases, with 6 bases separating them. The CDR3 runs 13 residues. The germline V gene encodes CDR1 SSHAT and CDR2 FNYEAQ (reference sequence). DNA of the CDR3: TGTGCCAGCAGCGACCCTAGCACAGATACGCAGTATTTT. It encodes CASSDPSTDTQYF. Based on the CDR3 plus reference TRBV7-7 and TRBJ2-3, the full variable domain is GAGVSQSPRYKVTKRGQDVTLRCDPISSHATLYWYQQALGQGPEFLTYFNYEAQPDKSGLPSDRFSAERPEGSISTLTIQRTEQRDSAMYRCASSDPSTDTQYFGPGTRLTVL.

The chain carries TRBV5-1 and TRBJ2-5; D is uncertain. V gave up 3 bases and J gave up 2 bases, with 8 bases separating them. Germline V gene data show CDR1 as SGHRS and CDR2 as YFSETQ. The CDR3 loop spans 13 amino acids. CDR3 loop: CASSSEWQETQYF. The CDR3 bases are TGCGCCAGCAGCTCGGAGTGGCAAGAGACCCAGTACTTC.

The chain has TRBV5-6 and TRBJ2-5; a weak D match, TRBD2 (6 bases). CDR3 size: 14 residues. Per germline, CDR1 SGHDT and CDR2 YYEEEE. The V end was cut by 3 bases, the J end by 9 bases, with 18 bases between. The CDR3 coding sequence is TGTGCCAGCAGCTGGGGGGACGAAGAGACGGCCCAGTACTTC. It codes for CASSWGDEETAQYF.

The V gene is TRBV28, the J gene TRBJ2-5; 8 bases are shared with TRBD1. Germline lookup yields CDR1 MDHEN and CDR2 SYDVKM. This CDR3 comprises 14 residues. The trim removed 5 bases at V and 1 base at J, leaving 3 bases unmatched. CDR3 nucleotide sequence: TGTGCCAGCAGTGCGGACAGGGCCCAAGAGACCCAGTACTTC. Translation: CASSADRAQETQYF.

The chain combines TRBV21-1 with TRBJ2-1; whether TRBD1, the table's D call, matches the DNA was not checked. TRBV21-1 represents a pseudogene. The CDR3 spans 13 residues. The CDR3 sequence is CASSKETYEEQFF. The CDR3 DNA follows: TGTGCCAGCAGCAAAGAGACATATGAGGAGCAGTTCTTC.

The chain employs TRBV6-1 and TRBJ2-7, with TRBD1 matching 7 bases. The CDR3 sequence is 13 residues long. CDR1 is MNHNS, CDR2 SASEGT, per germline. The V segment lost 3 bases and the J segment 2 bases; nucleotides outside the gene matches: 1. The CDR3 sequence is CASSETGPYEQYF. The DNA of the CDR3 is TGTGCCAGCAGTGAGACAGGGCCCTACGAGCAGTACTTC.

The chain recombines TRBV28 with TRBJ2-5; the match to TRBD2 covers 14 bases. The DNA end is more similar to TRBJ2-7, so the J call may be wrong. The germline gives CDR1 MDHEN, CDR2 SYDVKM. The CDR3 is made up of 17 amino acids. This CDR3 is CASSSSGTSGGAYEQYF. Written as DNA, the CDR3 is TGTGCCAGCAGCTCGTCCGGGACTAGCGGGGGAGCCTACGAGCAGTACTTC.

The chain couples TRBV18 to TRBJ2-2, with D perhaps TRBD1 or TRBD2 (6 bases each). Germline V gives CDR1 KGHSH, CDR2 LQKENI. This CDR3 contains 16 residues. With 0 bases removed from V and 5 bases from J, the gap between germline ends came to 13 bases. The CDR3 protein is CASSPPGGARTGELFF. The CDR3, as DNA: TGTGCCAGCTCACCACCCGGGGGCGCGCGAACCGGGGAGCTGTTTTTT.

The chain uses TRBV7-2 and TRBJ1-1; 8 nucleotides align to TRBD1. Germline CDR1 and CDR2: SGHTA and FQGNSA. Unmatched junction bases numbered 8, after V lost 3 bases and J lost 5 bases. The CDR3 has 15 residues. The CDR3: CASSLGTGVGTEAFF. The DNA for the CDR3 is TGTGCCAGCAGCTTGGGGACAGGTGTCGGGACTGAAGCTTTCTTT.

V is TRBV9 and J is TRBJ1-5, with D possibly being TRBD1 (5 bases). The CDR3 has 14 amino acids. Trimming pared 4 bases from V and 7 bases from J, leaving 15 bases between. Germline CDR1 SGDLS, CDR2 YYNGEE. The CDR3 here is CASSSGVAGQPQHF. In DNA, the CDR3 is TGTGCCAGCAGCTCGGGGGTAGCTGGGCAGCCCCAGCATTTT.

The J gene is TRBJ1-2, the V gene TRBV6-5; maybe TRBD1 (5 bases). Trimming took off 6 bases at V and 8 bases at J, with 16 bases between the two ends. Germline V lookup: CDR1 MNHEY, CDR2 SVGAGI. There are 13 residues in the CDR3. Here the CDR3 reads CASSSQGGRGYTF. The CDR3 DNA reads as TGTGCCAGCAGCTCCCAGGGCGGTCGAGGCTACACCTTC.

This clone was counted between two and nine times. The rearrangement joins TRBV15 to TRBJ2-1; D gene uncertain. Trimming took 8 bases from V and 8 from J, leaving 22 bases between them. CDR3 length equals 15 residues. Germline V lookup: CDR1 LNHNV, CDR2 YYDKDF (reference sequence). CDR3 coding DNA: TGTGCCACCGCGGTTCTGGGAAGTGGGGTCTATGAGCAGTTCTTC. This encodes CATAVLGSGVYEQFF.

The CDR3 nucleotides are TGTGCCAGTAGGGCTACACTGGAAACCACTGAAGCTTTCTTT. This sequence encodes CASRATLETTEAFF. The V call is TRBV19, the J call TRBJ1-1; D unclear. The V gene lost 6 bases and the J gene lost 4 bases, with 15 bases spanning the gap. The V gene's germline CDR1 is LNHDA and CDR2 SQIVND (reference sequence). The CDR3 loop spans 14 amino acids.

The chain couples TRBV7-2 to TRBJ2-2; perhaps TRBD2 as D (6 bases). Germline loops: CDR1 SGHTA, CDR2 FQGNSA. The ends were cut back, 1 base at V and 0 bases at J, with 18 bases in the middle. The CDR3 sequence is 19 residues long. CDR3 sequence: CASSLVGVLAGSNTGELFF. CDR3 sequence (DNA): TGTGCCAGCAGCTTAGTAGGGGTACTAGCAGGATCGAACACCGGGGAGCTGTTTTTT.

J is TRBJ2-3 and V is TRBV5-4; perhaps TRBD2 as D (5 bases). The CDR3 consists of 15 residues. Germline lookup yields CDR1 SGHNT and CDR2 YYREEE (reference sequence). Between the trimmed V and J ends, which lost 6 bases and 3 bases, there was a span of 17 bases. The DNA of the CDR3 is TGTGCCAGCACTCGAGGAGGAGGTGGGACAGATACGCAGTATTTT. Translated: CASTRGGGGTDTQYF.

The chain combines TRBV7-9 with TRBJ2-3, with TRBD1 identical over 7 bases. The CDR3 loop spans 14 amino acids. CDR1 SEHNR and CDR2 FQNEAQ come from the germline V gene (reference sequence). V was clipped by 7 bases and J by 0 bases; unmatched bases: 4. The CDR3 DNA reads as TGTGCCAGCAAGGGGGCTGATAGCACAGATACGCAGTATTTT. Protein product: CASKGADSTDTQYF.